Following are 11 T cell receptor beta chains from one sample sequenced in a study of T cell repertoires in ileal Crohn's disease. TCRdb keeps only in-frame clones here, not all; method: immunoSEQ multiplex PCR. This sample has about 2,600 clones; 60% to 80% occur once, and the top ten carry about a third. Noted time point: neoterminal ileum biopsy at postoperative endoscopy, about 6 months after surgery. Sequencing was performed on ileal tissue. These receptor sequences come from an adult with Crohn's disease.

Worth noting for this clone: The same CDR3 also results from other DNA sequences found in this sample. The genes are TRBV9 and TRBJ2-3; D is perhaps TRBD2 (5 bases). Trimming cost V 0 bases and J 3 bases, with 5 bases left between them. Germline values: CDR1 SGDLS, CDR2 YYNGEE. The CDR3 contains 13 residues. This CDR3 reads CASSVGGTDTQYF. CDR3 nucleotide sequence: TGTGCCAGCAGCGTAGGCGGGACAGATACGCAGTATTTT.

V gene TRBV27 combines with J gene TRBJ1-1; 9 nucleotides agree with TRBD1. Germline V gives CDR1 MNHEY, CDR2 SMNVEV (reference sequence). This CDR3 is 12 amino acids long. The trim removed 3 bases at V and 9 bases at J, leaving 2 bases unmatched. The CDR3 region is CASSFGTGKAFF. CDR3 sequence (DNA): TGTGCCAGCAGTTTCGGGACAGGGAAAGCTTTCTTT.

V usage is TRBV7-9 and J usage is TRBJ2-7; 8 bases agree with TRBD2. The germline V gene encodes CDR1 SEHNR and CDR2 FQNEAQ (reference sequence). After removal of 7 bases from V and 0 bases from J, the junction contained 5 bases not matched to a gene. The CDR3 has 14 residues. CDR3 loop: CASTTGGTSYEQYF. CDR3 sequence (DNA): TGTGCCAGCACCACGGGGGGGACCTCCTACGAGCAGTACTTC.

As DNA, the CDR3 is TGTGCCATCAGTGAAGGGGGAGGCACAGATACGCAGTATTTT. Protein sequence: CAISEGGGTDTQYF. The J gene is TRBJ2-3, the V gene TRBV10-3, with D possibly matching TRBD1 (6 bases). The CDR3 totals 14 residues. V shed 3 bases and J shed 1 base, with 8 bases lying between them. CDR1 ENHRY and CDR2 SYGVKD come from the germline V gene.

Note on this clone: Other DNA sequences of this sample code for an identical CDR3. The chain recombines TRBV2 with TRBJ1-6, with 9 positions matching TRBD1. V dropped 7 bases and J dropped 3; count of bases not matched to a gene: 4. Germline assignment: CDR1 SNHLY and CDR2 FYNNEI. CDR3 size: 15 residues. This chain's CDR3 is CASTGTGNYNSPLHF. In nucleotides, the CDR3 is TGTGCCAGCACCGGGACAGGGAACTATAATTCACCCCTCCACTTT. Based on the CDR3 plus reference TRBV2 and TRBJ1-6, the full variable domain is EPEVTQTPSHQVTQMGQEVILRCVPISNHLYFYWYRQILGQKVEFLVSFYNNEISEKSEIFDDQFSVERPDGSNFTLKIRSTKLEDSAMYFCASTGTGNYNSPLHFGNGTRLTVT.

The V gene is TRBV28, the J gene TRBJ1-4; TRBD1 matches at 8 bases. V trimming: 10 bases; J trimming: 3 bases; junction bases outside the gene matches: 4. The CDR3 covers 13 residues. Germline-derived CDR1 and CDR2 are MDHEN and SYDVKM. In DNA, the CDR3 is TGTGCCACCTTGACAGGGGCTAATGAAAAACTGTTTTTT. As protein: CATLTGANEKLFF.

The chain combines TRBV5-1 with TRBJ2-7; 9 nucleotides line up with TRBD1. Trimming cost V 0 bases and J 4 bases; bases outside gene matches: 2. CDR1 SGHRS and CDR2 YFSETQ come from the germline V gene. The CDR3 runs 14 residues. CDR3 loop: CASSLAQGAYEQYF. As DNA, the CDR3 is TGCGCCAGCAGCTTGGCACAGGGGGCTTACGAGCAGTACTTC.

The chain links TRBV2 to TRBJ1-4; 9 bases are a match to TRBD1. The germline CDR1 and CDR2 sequences are SNHLY and FYNNEI. V lost 6 bases, J lost 6 bases, and 8 bases stayed unmatched. The CDR3 is 15 amino acids. This CDR3 reads CASSPNRQGDEKLFF. Here the CDR3 DNA reads TGTGCCAGCAGCCCCAATCGACAGGGGGATGAAAAACTGTTTTTT.

The table lists this clone with a few counts. The rearrangement uses TRBV10-3 and TRBJ2-5; 11 nucleotides align to TRBD2. The better agreement between TRBJ2-7 and the DNA end casts doubt on the J call. Germline-derived CDR1 and CDR2 are ENHRY and SYGVKD. The CDR3 contains 15 residues. Written as DNA, the CDR3 is TGTGCCATCTCTCAGGAGTCTAGCGGGAGGAGCGAGCAGTACTTC. Translated: CAISQESSGRSEQYF.

Note on this clone: At the DNA level, this CDR3 is encoded by other sequences in the same sample as well. The CDR3 nucleotides are TGTGCCAGCAGCCCACAGGAGGGGCCTCCGCATGACTACACCTTC. Translating gives CASSPQEGPPHDYTF. The chain is built from TRBV7-9 and TRBJ1-2, with D possibly being TRBD1 (5 bases). Germline values: CDR1 SEHNR, CDR2 FQNEAQ (reference sequence). The V and J ends lost 5 bases and 10 bases respectively, with 23 bases between them. The CDR3 consists of 15 residues.

The chain links TRBV25-1 to TRBJ2-3; TRBD2 matches 9 bases. This CDR3 has 17 amino acids. CDR1 MGHDK and CDR2 SYGVNS come from the germline V gene. V was clipped by 1 base and J by 2 bases; unmatched bases: 7. The CDR3: CASSEWGSGRSTDTQYF. The DNA of the CDR3 is TGTGCCAGCAGTGAATGGGGCAGCGGGAGGTCCACAGATACGCAGTATTTT.